The rows below give T cell receptor beta chains drawn from one sample of a study of CD8+CD57+ T cells in acquired aplastic anemia. Using its own MiXCR run on the reads, TCRdb lists one record per CDR3 protein. The table lists 98,000 or so distinct CDR3 sequences, 50% to 65% of them singletons, with approximately 32% in the top ten. The material sequenced was sorted CD4+, CD8+, or CD8+CD57+ T cells (not recorded which) from PBMCs. Receptor source: a human donor in good health, serving as a control. The CDR3 runs from the conserved cysteine through the conserved F or W. The D gene is left open where the match is weak. Rows may omit the clone size; those that give it use once, few, many or a size class.

V: TRBV11-2
D: TRBD1
size: many
J: TRBJ1-2
DNA: TGTGCCAGCAGTCGCCCGGGTGGGACAGGGGACTCGGGAAACTATGGCTACACCTTC
CDR3: CASSRPGGTGDSGNYGYTF

V: TRBV10-3
D: -
size: -
J: TRBJ1-1
DNA: TGTGCCATCAGTGATTCGGGTTCGAACACTGAAGCTTTCTTT
CDR3: CAISDSGSNTEAFF

V: TRBV7-9
D: -
size: -
J: TRBJ1-5
DNA: TGTGCCAGCTCACCCTCGGGTCAGCCCCAGCATTTT
CDR3: CASSPSGQPQHF

V: TRBV6-1
D: TRBD1
size: many
J: TRBJ1-4
DNA: TGTGCCAGCAAACAGGGGGGTTCGACTAATGAAAAACTGTTTTTT
CDR3: CASKQGGSTNEKLFF

V: TRBV20-1
D: -
size: many
J: TRBJ1-2
DNA: TGCAGTGCGAGAGTTGGGGGCTACGGTTTGGCGAACTATGGCTACACCTTC
CDR3: CSARVGGYGLANYGYTF

V: TRBV2
D: -
size: -
J: TRBJ2-7
DNA: TGTGCCAGCAGCACAGGGTCAGGTTACGAGCAGTACTTC
CDR3: CASSTGSGYEQYF

V: TRBV29-1
D: TRBD2
size: -
J: TRBJ2-5
DNA: TGCAGCGTCAGGACTAGCGGGGGGGGCATACAAGAGACCCAGTACTTC
CDR3: CSVRTSGGGIQETQYF

V: TRBV29-1
D: TRBD1
size: many
J: TRBJ2-1
DNA: TGCAGCGTCCCGCCCGGACAGGGGACCCATGAGCAGTTCTTC
CDR3: CSVPPGQGTHEQFF

V: TRBV5-1
D: -
size: -
J: TRBJ1-6
DNA: TGCGCCAGCAGCTTGGAGGGGATTAATTCACCCCTCCACTTT
CDR3: CASSLEGINSPLHF

V: TRBV12-3/TRBV12-4
D: TRBD1
size: -
J: TRBJ1-2
DNA: TGTGCCAGCGGTACTCACCAGGGGGTTGGAGGCTACACCTTC
CDR3: CASGTHQGVGGYTF

V: TRBV20-1
D: TRBD2
size: many
J: TRBJ2-7
DNA: TGCAGTGCTAGACTAGCGGGTTACGAGCAGTACTTC
CDR3: CSARLAGYEQYF

V: TRBV7-2
D: TRBD2
size: many
J: TRBJ2-7
DNA: TGTGCCAGCAGCTTGGACATAGCGGGGGCGTCCTACGAGCAGTACTTC
CDR3: CASSLDIAGASYEQYF

V: TRBV11-2
D: -
size: once
J: TRBJ1-1
DNA: -
CDR3: CASSSRVGGGSTEALF

V: TRBV25-1
D: -
size: -
J: TRBJ2-7
DNA: TGTGCCAGCAGTGGGGGGGGGCAGGGGGAGCAGTACTTC
CDR3: CASSGGGQGEQYF

V: TRBV2
D: TRBD2
size: -
J: TRBJ2-1
DNA: TGTGCCAGCAGTGAAGCCGGGACTAGCTTTCGGAATGAGCAGTTCTTC
CDR3: CASSEAGTSFRNEQFF

V: TRBV30
D: TRBD1
size: -
J: TRBJ1-2
DNA: TGTGCCTGGAGCACAGGGGCCCTCTATGGCTACACCTTC
CDR3: CAWSTGALYGYTF

V: TRBV29-1
D: -
size: many
J: TRBJ2-5
DNA: TGCAGCGTTCGAAGGGGAGAGACCCAGTACTTC
CDR3: CSVRRGETQYF

V: TRBV7-6
D: TRBD1
size: -
J: TRBJ2-7
DNA: TGTGCCAGCAGCTTAGCGACAGGGGGCGACGAGCAGTACTTC
CDR3: CASSLATGGDEQYF

V: TRBV20-1
D: TRBD1
size: many
J: TRBJ2-7
DNA: TGCAGTGCTAGGGATCCCGGGACAGGATCCTACGAGCAGTACTTC
CDR3: CSARDPGTGSYEQYF

V: TRBV7-6
D: -
size: many
J: TRBJ1-1
DNA: TGTGCCAGCAGCTTAGACGAGAGAGGAGCCCTCCTAGAAGCTTTCTTT
CDR3: CASSLDERGALLEAFF

V: TRBV15
D: -
size: -
J: TRBJ2-3
DNA: TGTGCCACCAGCGGCGTACAGACAGATACGCAGTATTTT
CDR3: CATSGVQTDTQYF

V: TRBV29-1
D: TRBD1
size: few
J: TRBJ1-2
DNA: TGCAGCGTAAGGGACAGCTATGGCTACACCTTC
CDR3: CSVRDSYGYTF

V: TRBV11-2
D: -
size: -
J: TRBJ2-7
DNA: TGTGCCAGCAGCTTAGGGGGCCTGGGCTACGAGCAGTACTTC
CDR3: CASSLGGLGYEQYF

V: TRBV15
D: -
size: -
J: TRBJ2-5
DNA: TGTGCCACCAGCAGAGGTCTAGAGGAGACCCAGTACTTC
CDR3: CATSRGLEETQYF

V: TRBV2
D: -
size: few
J: TRBJ1-1
DNA: TGTGCCAGCACCCCGGGGGCGGGAAGCACTGAAGCTTTCTTT
CDR3: CASTPGAGSTEAFF

V: TRBV2
D: -
size: -
J: TRBJ1-4
DNA: TGTGCCAGCAGTGCGGAGGGATTTAATGAAAAACTGTTTTTT
CDR3: CASSAEGFNEKLFF

V: TRBV6-2/TRBV6-3
D: -
size: many
J: TRBJ2-7
DNA: TGTGCCAGCGGTTTTGGGAGCTCCTACGAGCAGTACTTC
CDR3: CASGFGSSYEQYF

V: TRBV2
D: -
size: -
J: TRBJ2-2
DNA: TGTGCCAGCAGGGGGGTCGGGGAGCTGTTTTTT
CDR3: CASRGVGELFF

V: TRBV25-1
D: -
size: medium-sized
J: TRBJ1-1
DNA: TGTGCCAGCAGACGGGGGTACACTGAAGCTTTCTTT
CDR3: CASRRGYTEAFF

V: TRBV6-2/TRBV6-3
D: -
size: once
J: TRBJ1-2
DNA: TGTGCCAGCAGTTACTCACTAAGCAACCCGGGAGCTAACTATGGCTACACCTTC
CDR3: CASSYSLSNPGANYGYTF

V: TRBV6-1
D: -
size: many
J: TRBJ1-6
DNA: TGTGCCAGCAGTGGGACCTACGCGGCTTCACCCCTCCACTTT
CDR3: CASSGTYAASPLHF

V: TRBV19
D: -
size: -
J: TRBJ2-7
DNA: TGTGCCAGTAGCCTTGAAGCGTTCTACGAGCAGTACTTC
CDR3: CASSLEAFYEQYF

V: TRBV29-1
D: -
size: -
J: TRBJ1-1
DNA: TGCAGCGTTGAAGGGGTCTTAAACACTGAAGCTTTCTTT
CDR3: CSVEGVLNTEAFF

V: TRBV5-1
D: -
size: many
J: TRBJ1-5
DNA: TGCGCCAGCAGCTTGGCGGGGGGACACTCCAATCAGCCCCAGCATTTT
CDR3: CASSLAGGHSNQPQHF

V: TRBV25-1
D: TRBD1
size: -
J: TRBJ1-6
DNA: TGTGCCAGCAGGATCGGACAGGGGACCTATAATTCACCCCTCCACTTT
CDR3: CASRIGQGTYNSPLHF

V: TRBV7-9
D: -
size: -
J: TRBJ2-7
DNA: TGTGCCGGAGGGGACCATTACGAGCAGTACTTC
CDR3: CAGGDHYEQYF

V: TRBV12-3/TRBV12-4
D: -
size: -
J: TRBJ1-6
DNA: TGTGCCAGCAGTTTAGCGCGAACAGGAGGTGTATCACCCCTCCACTTT
CDR3: CASSLARTGGVSPLHF

V: TRBV19
D: TRBD1
size: -
J: TRBJ2-7
DNA: TGTGCCAGTAGTACTGGGACAGGGGACGAGTATTACTTC
CDR3: CASSTGTGDEYYF

V: TRBV20-1
D: -
size: -
J: TRBJ2-5
DNA: TGCAGTGCTATACCGACAGAGACCCAGTACTTC
CDR3: CSAIPTETQYF

V: TRBV27
D: TRBD1
size: few
J: TRBJ2-2
DNA: TGTGCCAGCAGTTCTCGACAGGGACGGGCCGGGGAGCTGTTTTTT
CDR3: CASSSRQGRAGELFF

V: TRBV27
D: -
size: many
J: TRBJ1-2
DNA: TGTGCCAGCAGTTCCCCGTCGAGGACAGATGGCTACACCTTC
CDR3: CASSSPSRTDGYTF

V: TRBV2
D: -
size: few
J: TRBJ1-6
DNA: TGTGCCAGCAGTGATAGATTGGGAAATTCACCCCTCCACTTT
CDR3: CASSDRLGNSPLHF

V: TRBV12-3/TRBV12-4
D: -
size: -
J: TRBJ1-6
DNA: TGTGCCAGCAGTTCGGAGGGATCACCCCTCCACTTT
CDR3: CASSSEGSPLHF

V: TRBV11-1
D: TRBD1
size: -
J: TRBJ1-3
DNA: TGTGCCAGCAGCTTACAAGGACAGGCCCCACTTCTCTGGAAACACCATATATTT
CDR3: CASSLQGQAPLLWKHHIF

V: TRBV20-1
D: -
size: -
J: TRBJ1-2
DNA: TGCAGTGCTAGAGAAACAGGATCTAACTATGGCTACACCTTC
CDR3: CSARETGSNYGYTF

V: TRBV7-9
D: TRBD1
size: -
J: TRBJ2-7
DNA: TGTGCCAGCAGCTTAGGGACAGGGAGCGAGCAGTACTTC
CDR3: CASSLGTGSEQYF

V: TRBV5-6
D: TRBD1
size: -
J: TRBJ2-2
DNA: TGTGCCAGCAGTTCCCAGGGGGCAAGCACCGGGGAGCTGTTTTTT
CDR3: CASSSQGASTGELFF

V: TRBV29-1
D: -
size: -
J: TRBJ1-4
DNA: TGCAGCGCCAGCTCGGGGGATGAAAAACTGTTTTTT
CDR3: CSASSGDEKLFF

V: TRBV7-3
D: TRBD2
size: once
J: TRBJ2-7
DNA: TGTGCCAGCAGCTTCGCGGGACTAGCGTCGTACGAGCAGTACTTC
CDR3: CASSFAGLASYEQYF

V: TRBV15
D: TRBD1
size: -
J: TRBJ1-1
DNA: TGTGCCACCAGCAGACAATCGTACACAGGGGGCTCTACACGGACCCGTGAAGCTTTCTTT
CDR3: CATSRQSYTGGSTRTREAFF

V: TRBV4-3
D: -
size: many
J: TRBJ2-7
DNA: TGCGCCAGCAGCCAAGCCCTTGTTACCGGCCCTACATACGAGCAGTACTTC
CDR3: CASSQALVTGPTYEQYF

V: TRBV12-3/TRBV12-4
D: TRBD2
size: -
J: TRBJ2-1
DNA: TGTGCCAGCAGTCCCCCAGCGGGGGAGCAGTTCTTC
CDR3: CASSPPAGEQFF

V: TRBV5-4
D: TRBD1
size: -
J: TRBJ1-2
DNA: TGTGCCAGCAGTCAACGGACAGGCTCAAACTATGGCTACACCTTC
CDR3: CASSQRTGSNYGYTF

V: TRBV13
D: -
size: many
J: TRBJ1-2
DNA: TGTGCCAGCAGCTTATGGGCTGGCAACTATGGCTACACCTTC
CDR3: CASSLWAGNYGYTF

V: TRBV15
D: -
size: few
J: TRBJ2-6
DNA: TGTGCCACCACCCCGGCAGGGATCGGGGCCAACGTCCTGACTTTC
CDR3: CATTPAGIGANVLTF

V: TRBV2
D: -
size: -
J: TRBJ1-1
DNA: TGTGCCAGCAGAGCGCCGGGGGGCCGCACTGAAGCTTTCTTT
CDR3: CASRAPGGRTEAFF

V: TRBV7-9
D: -
size: many
J: TRBJ1-1
DNA: TGTGCCAGCAGCTTAGAGAGCACTGAAGCTTTCTTT
CDR3: CASSLESTEAFF

V: TRBV29-1
D: -
size: many
J: TRBJ1-2
DNA: TGCAGCGTTGTGGTCGGAGACTCTAACTATGGCTACACCTTC
CDR3: CSVVVGDSNYGYTF

V: TRBV19
D: -
size: -
J: TRBJ1-5
DNA: TGTGCCAGTAGTAGAACCCACAGGGTAGGTAGCAATCAGCCCCAGCATTTT
CDR3: CASSRTHRVGSNQPQHF

V: TRBV11-2
D: -
size: many
J: TRBJ1-6
DNA: TGTGCCAGCAGCTTAGTCGCCCTGGGGGATTCACCCCTCCACTTT
CDR3: CASSLVALGDSPLHF